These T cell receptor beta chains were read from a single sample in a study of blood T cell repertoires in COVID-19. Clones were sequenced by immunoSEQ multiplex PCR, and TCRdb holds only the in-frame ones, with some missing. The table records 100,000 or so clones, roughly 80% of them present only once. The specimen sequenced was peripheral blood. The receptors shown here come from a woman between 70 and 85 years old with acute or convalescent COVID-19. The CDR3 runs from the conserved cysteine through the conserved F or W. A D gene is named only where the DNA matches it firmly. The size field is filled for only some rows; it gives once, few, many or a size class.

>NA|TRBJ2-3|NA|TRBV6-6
TGTGCCAGCAGTTACTCCCCTAGCACAGATACGCAGTATTTT
CASSYSPSTDTQYF
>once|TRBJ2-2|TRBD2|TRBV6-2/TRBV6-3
TGTGCCAGCAGTTACTCGGGACTAGTAACCGGGGAGCTGTTTTTT
CASSYSGLVTGELFF
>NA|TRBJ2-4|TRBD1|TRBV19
TGTGCCAGTACTCGTCGGCAGGGGGAAGACATTCAGTACTTC
CASTRRQGEDIQYF
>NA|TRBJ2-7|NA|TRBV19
TGTGCCAGTACCTTGGACTGGGCGCCCATGAACGAGCAGTACTTC
CASTLDWAPMNEQYF
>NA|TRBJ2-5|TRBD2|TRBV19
TGTGCCAGTAGTATAGAGGTAGCGGGAGCAGTAGAGACCCAGTACTTC
CASSIEVAGAVETQYF
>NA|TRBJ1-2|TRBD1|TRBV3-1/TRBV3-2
TGTGCCAGCAGCCTGACAGGGAGCGGCTACACCTTC
CASSLTGSGYTF
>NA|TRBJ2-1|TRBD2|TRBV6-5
TGTGCCAGCAGTTATTCGGCGGGGGGTAATGAGCAGTTCTTC
CASSYSAGGNEQFF
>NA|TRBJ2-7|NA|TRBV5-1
TGCGCCAGCAGCTCGAGGAGCTCCTACGAGCAGTACTTC
CASSSRSSYEQYF
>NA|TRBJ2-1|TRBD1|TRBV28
TGTGCCAGCAGTTTAGCGGGACAGGGATACAATGAGCAGTTCTTC
CASSLAGQGYNEQFF
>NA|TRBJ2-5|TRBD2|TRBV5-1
TGCGCCAGCAGCCGGGGACTAGCGGGAGCTGAGACCCAGTACTTC
CASSRGLAGAETQYF
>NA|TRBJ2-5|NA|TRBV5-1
TGCGCCAGCAGCTTGGGGATTAGCCTACAAGAGACCCAGTACTTC
CASSLGISLQETQYF
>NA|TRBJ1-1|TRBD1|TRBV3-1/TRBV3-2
TGTGCCAGCAGCCAGGACCTAGGGACAGGCCTACCGGACACTGAAGCTTTCTTT
CASSQDLGTGLPDTEAFF
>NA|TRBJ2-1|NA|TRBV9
TGTGCCAGCCGGAGGGGGCCCACTGATGAGCAGTTCTTC
CASRRGPTDEQFF
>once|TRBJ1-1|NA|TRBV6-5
TGTGCCAGCAGTTACGTAGGGGGGGTGAACACTGAAGCTTTCTTT
CASSYVGGVNTEAFF
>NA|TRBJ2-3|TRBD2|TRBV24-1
TGTGCCACCAGTGACCCTGGGACTAGCGGGGGTGCAGATACGCAGTATTTT
CATSDPGTSGGADTQYF
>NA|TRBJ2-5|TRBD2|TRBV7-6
TGTGCCAGCAGTATTAGCGGGGGGGCGCAGACCCAGTACTTC
CASSISGGAQTQYF
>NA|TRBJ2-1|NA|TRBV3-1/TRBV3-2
TGTGCCAGCAGCCGGTCGGACAGAGGCAACAATGAGCAGTTCTTC
CASSRSDRGNNEQFF
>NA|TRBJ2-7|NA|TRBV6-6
TGTGCCAGCGCAGGGGTTTACGAGCAGTACTTC
CASAGVYEQYF
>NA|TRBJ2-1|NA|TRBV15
TGTGCCACCAGCCCCCTGGGGGGGCGCTTTAATGAGCAGTTCTTC
CATSPLGGRFNEQFF
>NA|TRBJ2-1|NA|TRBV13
TGTGCCAGCAGCTTTTCCGACAGTTACAATGAGCAGTTCTTC
CASSFSDSYNEQFF
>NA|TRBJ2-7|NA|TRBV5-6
TGTGCCAGCAGCTTGGCGGGTTCCTACGAGCAGTACTTC
CASSLAGSYEQYF
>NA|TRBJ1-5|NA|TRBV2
TGTGCCAGCAGTGGGGCCGACGATAGCAATCAGCCCCAGCATTTT
CASSGADDSNQPQHF
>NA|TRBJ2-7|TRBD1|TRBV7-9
TGTGCCAGCAGCTCGACAGGGTATCCGGACGAGCAGTACTTC
CASSSTGYPDEQYF
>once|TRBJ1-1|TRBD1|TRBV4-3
TGCGCCAGCAGCTCTCGGACAGGGGAAGCTTTCTTT
CASSSRTGEAFF
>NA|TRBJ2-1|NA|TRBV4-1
TGCGCCAGCAGCCAAGATTTCTCCAGGTCCAATGAGCAGTTCTTC
CASSQDFSRSNEQFF
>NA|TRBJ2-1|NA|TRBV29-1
TGCAGCGCCGCAGGGGCCCCATACAATGAGCAGTTCTTC
CSAAGAPYNEQFF
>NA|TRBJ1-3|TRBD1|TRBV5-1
TGCGCCAGCAGCTTGTCAGGGACAGCCCCTGGAAACACCATATATTTT
CASSLSGTAPGNTIYF
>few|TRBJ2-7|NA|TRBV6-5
TGTGCCAGCTCCCCTTCCTACGAGCAGTACTTC
CASSPSYEQYF
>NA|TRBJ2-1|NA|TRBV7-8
TGTGCCAGCACCACTATCGCCCAGTTGAATGAGCAGTTCTTC
CASTTIAQLNEQFF
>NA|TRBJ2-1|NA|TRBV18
TGTGCCAGCTCATCGGACTTTTACTCCTACAATGAGCAGTTCTTC
CASSSDFYSYNEQFF
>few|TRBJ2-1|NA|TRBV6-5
TGTGCCAGCAGTTACGGGAGGAGGATATACAATGAGCAGTTCTTC
CASSYGRRIYNEQFF
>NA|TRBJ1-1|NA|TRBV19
TGTGCCAGTAGTCTGACAGAGAACACTGAAGCTTTCTTT
CASSLTENTEAFF
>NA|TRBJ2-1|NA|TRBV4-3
TGCGCCAGCAGCCAAGACGTCTCCTCCTACAATGAGCAGTTCTTC
CASSQDVSSYNEQFF
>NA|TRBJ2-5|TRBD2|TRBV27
TGTGCCAGCAGTTTAAGCGGGGGGTTGGAGACCCAGTACTTC
CASSLSGGLETQYF
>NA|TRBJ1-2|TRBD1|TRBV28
TGTGCCAGCAGTCTCGCACCAGGGGGCAGCTATGGCTACACCTTC
CASSLAPGGSYGYTF
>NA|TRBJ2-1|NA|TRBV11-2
TGTGCCAGCAGCTTAGACCCCCTCGAGTTCCAAGCCAATGAGCAGTTCTTC
CASSLDPLEFQANEQFF
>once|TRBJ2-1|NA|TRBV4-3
TGCGCCAGCAGCCAAGATGGGGGCAGGGTGGGCGAGCAGTTCTTC
CASSQDGGRVGEQFF
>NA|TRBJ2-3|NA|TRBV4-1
TGCGCCAGCAGCCAAGTGTTCAGGAACACAGATACGCAGTATTTT
CASSQVFRNTDTQYF
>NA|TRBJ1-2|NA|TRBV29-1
TGCAGCGTTGAAGACGACGGACTATCTTATGGCTACACCTTC
CSVEDDGLSYGYTF
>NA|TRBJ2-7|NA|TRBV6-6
TGTGCCAGCAGTCCCCCAGGCGGGCTCTCCTACGAGCAGTACTTC
CASSPPGGLSYEQYF
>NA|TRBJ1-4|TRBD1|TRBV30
TGTGCCTGGAGTGCACCGGGACAGGGGAGTGAAAAACTGTTTTTT
CAWSAPGQGSEKLFF
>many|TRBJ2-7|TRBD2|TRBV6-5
TGTGCCAGCACTACAGCGGGAGGAATTTCCGAGCAGTACTTC
CASTTAGGISEQYF
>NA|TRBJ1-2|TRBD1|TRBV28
TGTGCCAGTTATCCAGGGGGCGCCGTGAATGGCTACACCTTC
CASYPGGAVNGYTF
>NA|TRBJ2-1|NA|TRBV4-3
TGCGCCAGCAGCCAAAAGTTAGATTCCTACAATGAGCAGTTCTTC
CASSQKLDSYNEQFF
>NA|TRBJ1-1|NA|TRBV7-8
TGTGCCAGCAGGCTAGGCAGGGACACTGAAGCTTTCTTT
CASRLGRDTEAFF